This T cell receptor (beta chain) was profiled in a study of control samples from healthy donors and cancer patients (dated by TCRdb to the early 2020s). The germline V gene (reference sequence) specifies MNHEY as CDR1 and SMNVEV as CDR2. Between the V and J ends, shortened by 3 bases and 1 base respectively, the junction contains 6 bases. The CDR3 numbers 14 residues from cysteine through phenylalanine. The kept DNA is CDR3 alone, 42 bases in frame from the first base. The library was generated by the immunoSEQ multiplex PCR assay. The clones in this table, taken by TCRdb from immuneACCESS, are in-frame only. Not every clone is retained; where verified, under half of the shortfall comes from an unresolved V gene, and the cause of the rest is unknown. Within this sample are approximately 150,000 clones, with 89% of them counted one time only. The ten largest clones capture 4.9% of the sample. A remark on this clone: Its recognized antigen is unknown. There are no base qualities to consult, and no much larger clone falls within one base.

The sequence came from a man aged 30 to 45 in good health. The chain joins TRBV27 to TRBJ1-4; TRBD1 is possibly the D segment (6 matching bases). Sequenced material: blood. The CDR3: CASSFRGTNEKLFF. The DNA sequence is as follows: TGTGCCAGCAGTTTCAGGGGAACTAATGAAAAACTGTTTTTT.